This T cell receptor beta chain was recorded in a study of shared clonotypes between healthy human individuals. Study-wide context: Three plates were used per donor for CD4 naive, three for CD4 memory, two for CD8 naive and one for CD8 memory. Study observations and caveats: Rarefaction showed that sequencing of sorted subsets was incomplete (despite large depth). Non-shared clonotypes were found to have lower generation probabilities than the clonotypes that were shared by all four of the sorted-subset donors.

A remark on this clone: Its antigen remains unknown.

Generated by immunoSEQ multiplex PCR, the TCRdb table keeps only in-frame clones and is missing some. This table holds around 2,100,000 clones, about 95% found once. The naive CD8 subset, CD45RO-negative cells positively selected for CCR7, excluded terminally differentiated effector memory CD45RA+ cells. The donor cohort consisted entirely of Caucasian adults residing in Nashville, Tennessee. Deletions cut 0 bases from V and 5 bases from J, with 13 bases between. The CDR3 extends over 15 amino acids. Germline-derived CDR1 and CDR2 are ENHRY and SYGVKD. The source is a man aged 18-30 years in good health. The V and J genes are TRBV10-3 and TRBJ1-1; a weak D match, TRBD1 (6 bases). Sample: naive CD8+ T cells sorted from blood. The CDR3 DNA reads as TGTGCCATCAGTGAGTCTACCAGGGGAGGGACTGAAGCTTTCTTT. This encodes CAISESTRGGTEAFF.